A single sample is the source of the 29 T cell receptor beta chains below, sequenced in a study of Ad26.COV2.S vaccination and SARS-CoV-2 variants. Clones were read by immunoSEQ multiplex PCR, and TCRdb kept only the in-frame ones, dropping some. The sample comprises about 460,000 clones, roughly nine tenths of which are singletons, and about 1.5% rests with the top ten. Noted treatment: 15 to 20 received Ad26.COV2.S at low or high dose, single or two shots; 5 received placebo; per-sample allocation not given. Sampling happened 63 days after the first vaccine or placebo injection. The input for sequencing was peripheral blood, taken in a trial of Ad26.COV2.S vaccine versus placebo. The receptors derive from a person between 18 and 65 years old who received the Ad26.COV2.S COVID-19 vaccine or a placebo.

V is TRBV3-1 (or the pseudogene TRBV3-2) and J is TRBJ2-1; TRBD2 is a possible D gene (6 bases). Germline CDR1 reads LGHDT; CDR2 reads YNNKEL (reference sequence). Trimming pared 1 base from V and 0 bases from J, leaving 13 bases between. CDR3 length: 17 residues. CDR3 bases: TGTGCCAGCAGCCAAGGTTTCCGTAGCGGCTCCTACAATGAGCAGTTCTTC. This translates into CASSQGFRSGSYNEQFF.

The V and J genes are TRBV19 and TRBJ1-4; 7 positions agree with TRBD1. The ends lost 5 bases at V and 8 bases at J; junction bases unmatched: 11. In germline, CDR1 is LNHDA, CDR2 SQIVND (reference sequence). CDR3 length equals 15 residues. CDR3 bases: TGTGCCAGTAGTCCGAAGACAGGGTGGTTAGAAAAACTGTTTTTT. It is translated as CASSPKTGWLEKLFF.

The chain recombines TRBV30 with TRBJ1-5, with TRBD1 as a possible D gene (6 bases). The CDR3 is 13 residues long. Germline V lookup: CDR1 GTSNPN, CDR2 SVGIG (reference sequence). Trimming removed 1 base at V and 4 bases at J, with 8 bases between. CDR3 sequence: CAWSEGGNQPQHF. CDR3 coding DNA: TGTGCCTGGAGTGAAGGGGGGAATCAGCCCCAGCATTTT.

The chain combines TRBV5-1 with TRBJ2-7; 8 bases agree with TRBD2. With 2 bases clipped from V and 0 bases from J, the junction kept 1 base outside the gene matches. The CDR3 totals 14 residues. In germline, CDR1 is SGHRS, CDR2 YFSETQ. The CDR3 sequence: CASSLLAASYEQYF. The CDR3 DNA sequence: TGCGCCAGCAGCTTACTAGCGGCCTCCTACGAGCAGTACTTC.

The chain has TRBV9 and TRBJ2-7; D uncertain. The CDR3 runs 13 residues. V dropped 3 bases and J dropped 0 bases, with 7 bases sitting between them. CDR1 and CDR2 (germline): SGDLS, YYNGEE. CDR3 sequence (DNA): TGTGCCAGCAGCGGTACCAGCTCCTACGAGCAGTACTTC. This codes for CASSGTSSYEQYF.

The chain has TRBV2 and TRBJ2-1, with D unresolved. The germline V gene has CDR1 SNHLY and CDR2 FYNNEI. CDR3 length equals 11 residues. Trimming pared 5 bases from V and 7 bases from J, leaving 6 bases between. The DNA for the CDR3 is TGTGCCAGCAGTTCCACAAATGAGCAGTTCTTC. Amino acid sequence: CASSSTNEQFF.

J is TRBJ1-2 and V is TRBV6-5; a weak D match, TRBD1 (5 bases). Germline V gives CDR1 MNHEY, CDR2 SVGAGI. Trimming removed 6 bases at V and 1 base at J, with 15 bases between. CDR3 length: 15 residues. The CDR3 DNA is TGTGCCAGCAGGAGAGAGGGGTCGTTTAACTATGGCTACACCTTC. It yields the protein CASRREGSFNYGYTF.

V gene TRBV7-9 combines with J gene TRBJ1-2; 9 bases are shared with TRBD1. CDR1 is SEHNR and CDR2 is FQNEAQ in the germline V gene (reference sequence). V lost 2 bases, J lost 4 bases, and 5 bases stayed unmatched. This CDR3 comprises 15 residues. The CDR3: CASSLSDRGLYGYTF. CDR3 DNA sequence: TGTGCCAGCAGCTTATCGGACAGGGGCCTCTATGGCTACACCTTC.

This clone occurred a few times. Other DNA sequences in this sample translate to the same CDR3. The genes are TRBV7-9 and TRBJ1-1; D not certain. Germline CDR1 is SEHNR and CDR2 is FQNEAQ (reference sequence). The CDR3 is 13 residues long. V was cut by 5 bases and J by 0 bases, with 7 bases left in between. CDR3 amino acids: CASSTAMNTEAFF. CDR3 DNA sequence: TGTGCCAGCAGCACAGCTATGAACACTGAAGCTTTCTTT.

Details on this clone: This sample includes further DNA sequences coding for the same CDR3. The chain combines TRBV30 with TRBJ1-5, with a possible D match to TRBD1 (5 bases). This CDR3 is built from 14 residues. CDR1 and CDR2 (germline): GTSNPN, SVGIG (reference sequence). The V and J ends lost 0 bases and 0 bases respectively, with 6 bases between them. Here the CDR3 reads CAWSVGTSNQPQHF. CDR3 nucleotides: TGTGCCTGGAGTGTGGGGACTAGCAATCAGCCCCAGCATTTT.

The rearrangement joins TRBV2 to TRBJ1-6, with D unresolved. The CDR3 length is 15 residues. Germline assignment: CDR1 SNHLY and CDR2 FYNNEI. V lost 0 bases and J lost 9, with 12 bases in between. CDR3 loop: CASSEAIGRASPLHF. The CDR3 DNA reads TGTGCCAGCAGTGAAGCGATTGGTCGGGCTTCACCCCTCCACTTT. The full variable domain, rest sourced from reference TRBV2 and TRBJ1-6, is EPEVTQTPSHQVTQMGQEVILRCVPISNHLYFYWYRQILGQKVEFLVSFYNNEISEKSEIFDDQFSVERPDGSNFTLKIRSTKLEDSAMYFCASSEAIGRASPLHFGNGTRLTVT.

The chain combines TRBV4-1 with TRBJ2-3, with D uncertain. The CDR3 runs to 15 residues. CDR1 is MGHRA and CDR2 is YSYEKL in the germline V gene. V gave up 0 bases and J gave up 0 bases, with 7 bases separating them. CDR3 amino acids: CASSQDPFSTDTQYF. The CDR3 DNA sequence: TGCGCCAGCAGCCAAGATCCCTTTAGCACAGATACGCAGTATTTT.

The gene calls are TRBV13 and TRBJ2-3; possible D gene TRBD1, 6 bases. The V end lost 5 bases, the J end lost 0 bases, and 12 bases lay between the germline ends. There are 15 residues in the CDR3. Germline V gene data show CDR1 as PRHDT and CDR2 as FYEKMQ (reference sequence). The DNA for the CDR3 is TGTGCCAGCAGCGGCAGACAGGTTAGCACAGATACGCAGTATTTT. Amino acids: CASSGRQVSTDTQYF.

V usage is TRBV5-1 and J usage is TRBJ2-1, with D possibly being TRBD1 or TRBD2 (5 bases each). The CDR3 runs to 14 residues. The germline V gene has CDR1 SGHRS and CDR2 YFSETQ. V dropped 0 bases and J dropped 9 bases, with 13 bases sitting between them. CDR3 DNA: TGCGCCAGCAGCTTGGCGGGCAGGGCGGGTGAGCAGTTCTTC. Protein product: CASSLAGRAGEQFF.

The CDR3, as DNA: TGTGCCAGCAGGGGACAGGGGAATGAAAAACTGTTTTTT. Translated: CASRGQGNEKLFF. The chain couples TRBV7-9 to TRBJ1-4; 10 bases match TRBD1. Losses at the gene ends were 6 bases for V and 5 bases for J; bases not matched to a gene: 0. This CDR3 is 13 amino acids long. Germline-derived CDR1 and CDR2 are SEHNR and FQNEAQ (reference sequence).

This clone appeared once. The chain couples TRBV7-9 to TRBJ2-5; unclear D gene. Germline-derived CDR1 and CDR2 are SEHNR and FQNEAQ (reference sequence). V shed 5 bases and J shed 1 base, with 8 bases lying between them. CDR3 length equals 13 residues. The CDR3 bases are TGTGCCAGCAGCGGGTTCTCCCAAGAGACCCAGTACTTC. Protein sequence: CASSGFSQETQYF.

The rearrangement uses TRBV11-2 and TRBJ2-3, with D maybe TRBD2 (6 bases). From germline, CDR1 is SGHAT and CDR2 FQNNGV. V lost 6 bases to trimming and J lost 2 bases, with 15 bases between them. The CDR3 is 15 residues long. CDR3 loop: CASRLERGYTDTQYF. CDR3 bases: TGTGCCAGCAGACTCGAACGGGGGTACACAGATACGCAGTATTTT.

V and J are TRBV6-6 and TRBJ2-7; D unresolved. The germline gives CDR1 MNHNY, CDR2 SVGAGI (reference sequence). CDR3 length: 11 amino acids. Trimming pared 6 bases from V and 4 bases from J, leaving 7 bases between. CDR3 amino acids: CASSSAYEQYF. The DNA for the CDR3 is TGTGCCAGCAGCTCCGCTTACGAGCAGTACTTC.

This rearrangement joins TRBV19 to TRBJ1-1, with D uncertain. Deletions cut 5 bases from V and 8 bases from J, with 18 bases between. The CDR3 covers 14 residues. Germline V gives CDR1 LNHDA, CDR2 SQIVND (reference sequence). The CDR3 protein is CASSLRPLDGEAFF. The CDR3 coding sequence is TGTGCCAGTAGTTTACGACCGCTGGACGGGGAAGCTTTCTTT.

The chain uses TRBV4-1 and TRBJ2-7; TRBD1 agrees at 9 bases. CDR3 length: 14 amino acids. Germline V gives CDR1 MGHRA, CDR2 YSYEKL. The trim removed 4 bases at V and 1 base at J, leaving 2 bases unmatched. The CDR3 bases are TGCGCCAGCAGCCTCGGGACAGGGTCCTACGAGCAGTACTTC. Protein: CASSLGTGSYEQYF.

The table lists this clone with a count of one. The J gene is TRBJ2-2, the V gene TRBV19; 7 bases fit TRBD2. CDR1 LNHDA and CDR2 SQIVND come from the germline V gene (reference sequence). The CDR3 contains 16 residues. J lost 3 bases, V lost 5 bases, and 9 bases had no gene match. The CDR3 loop is CASSPRGSAYTGELFF. The CDR3 region has the DNA TGTGCCAGTAGTCCCCGCGGGAGCGCGTACACCGGGGAGCTGTTTTTT.

This clone has a handful of counts. J is TRBJ1-6 and V is TRBV27; D unclear. Germline loops: CDR1 MNHEY, CDR2 SMNVEV (reference sequence). The CDR3 sequence is 13 residues long. The V and J ends lost 4 bases and 0 bases respectively, with 1 base between them. The CDR3 DNA reads as TGTGCCAGCAGTTCCTCCTATAATTCACCCCTCCACTTT. It specifies CASSSSYNSPLHF.

The gene calls are TRBV19 and TRBJ2-7, with TRBD1 identical over 7 bases. CDR3 length: 15 amino acids. Germline CDR1 and CDR2: LNHDA and SQIVND (reference sequence). V lost 2 bases and J lost 2; bases outside the gene matches: 6. CDR3 bases: TGTGCCAGTAGTATATATGGGACAGACACCTACGAGCAGTACTTC. As protein: CASSIYGTDTYEQYF.

J is TRBJ1-2 and V is TRBV5-4; unclear D gene. V was clipped by 0 bases and J by 1 base, with 13 bases between them. The CDR3 totals 16 residues. CDR1 is SGHNT and CDR2 is YYREEE in the germline V gene (reference sequence). This chain's CDR3 is CASSLALSVINYGYTF. The CDR3 DNA is TGTGCCAGCAGCTTGGCTCTATCTGTGATTAACTATGGCTACACCTTC.

The gene calls are TRBV30 and TRBJ2-5, with a tentative D call TRBD1 (5 bases). This CDR3 comprises 11 residues. Germline CDR1 is GTSNPN and CDR2 is SVGIG (reference sequence). With 4 bases removed from V and 5 bases from J, the gap between germline ends came to 8 bases. The CDR3 loop reads CAWTPGETQYF. CDR3 DNA: TGTGCCTGGACCCCAGGGGAGACCCAGTACTTC.

The chain recombines TRBV7-2 with TRBJ2-7, with TRBD2 matching 10 bases. The CDR3 has 15 amino acids. Germline CDR1 reads SGHTA; CDR2 reads FQGNSA. Trimming removed 5 bases from V and 1 base from J; junction bases left unmatched: 5. The CDR3 DNA reads as TGTGCCAGCAGCCAGAGGACTAGCGGATCCTACGAGCAGTACTTC. Protein: CASSQRTSGSYEQYF. Looking up the rest from reference TRBV7-2 and TRBJ2-7 gives the full variable domain: GAGVSQSPSNKVTEKGKDVELRCDPISGHTALYWYRQSLGQGLEFLIYFQGNSAPDKSGLPSDRFSAERTGGSVSTLTIQRTQQEDSAVYLCASSQRTSGSYEQYFGPGTRLTVT.

The chain recombines TRBV19 with TRBJ2-3; D not certain. Germline V gives CDR1 LNHDA, CDR2 SQIVND (reference sequence). The length of the CDR3 is 14 residues. V shed 8 bases and J shed 0 bases, with 12 bases lying between them. CDR3: CASRDGSSTDTQYF. In DNA form, the CDR3 reads TGTGCCAGTCGTGACGGATCTAGCACAGATACGCAGTATTTT. Looking up the rest from reference TRBV19 and TRBJ2-3 gives the full variable domain: DGGITQSPKYLFRKEGQNVTLSCEQNLNHDAMYWYRQDPGQGLRLIYYSQIVNDFQKGDIAEGYSVSREKKESFPLTVTSAQKNPTAFYLCASRDGSSTDTQYFGPGTRLTVL.

The chain couples TRBV27 to TRBJ1-6; D is unclear. The CDR3 runs 13 residues. The germline CDR1 and CDR2 sequences are MNHEY and SMNVEV (reference sequence). V was shortened by 3 bases and J by 8 bases, with 8 bases between the two germline ends. The CDR3 region is CASSFVRDSPLHF. The CDR3 DNA reads as TGTGCCAGCAGTTTTGTCCGAGATTCACCCCTCCACTTT.

This clone came up once. The CDR3 is CASIRDAHGGYDGYTF. Here the CDR3 DNA reads TGTGCCAGCATCAGGGATGCTCACGGGGGCTATGATGGCTACACCTTC. The V call is TRBV2, the J call TRBJ1-2, with D tentatively TRBD1 (6 bases). V lost 7 bases, J lost 6 bases, and 24 bases lay in between. CDR3 size: 16 residues. CDR1 is SNHLY, CDR2 FYNNEI, per germline.